The subject of this entry is one T cell receptor beta chain. The sample has other DNA sequences that encode this CDR3 too. Donors were healthy HIV-negative adults without recent acute infections or vaccinations. Extraction of genomic DNA in unsorted samples used about 90 million PBMCs. These data are taken from a study of shared clonotypes between healthy human individuals. Study in general: Aged 18 to 49, the donors were a couple of women and a few men.

The germline CDR1 and CDR2 sequences are GTSNPN and SVGIG (reference sequence). The CDR3 has 15 residues. Trimming stripped 3 bases from V and 2 bases from J, with 16 bases between. Original processing notes: Junction-only sequences without quality scores came from ImmunoSEQ, so filtering differed. Using immunoSEQ multiplex PCR, the repertoire was profiled, and TCRdb retains in-frame clones only, with some absent. That table furnishes V, J and clone size, whereas the DNA furnished D and trimming. The table lists around 530,000 clones, around 76% of them singletons. The sequence came from a woman between 40 and 50 years old in good health. Some clones in this sample may be carry-over from other donors' samples. This rearrangement joins TRBV30 to TRBJ1-1, with a possible D match to TRBD1 (5 bases). The sequenced material came from PBMCs. The CDR3 here is CAWSLHLGLNTEAFF. For the CDR3, the DNA is TGTGCCTGGAGCTTACATTTGGGACTCAACACTGAAGCTTTCTTT.